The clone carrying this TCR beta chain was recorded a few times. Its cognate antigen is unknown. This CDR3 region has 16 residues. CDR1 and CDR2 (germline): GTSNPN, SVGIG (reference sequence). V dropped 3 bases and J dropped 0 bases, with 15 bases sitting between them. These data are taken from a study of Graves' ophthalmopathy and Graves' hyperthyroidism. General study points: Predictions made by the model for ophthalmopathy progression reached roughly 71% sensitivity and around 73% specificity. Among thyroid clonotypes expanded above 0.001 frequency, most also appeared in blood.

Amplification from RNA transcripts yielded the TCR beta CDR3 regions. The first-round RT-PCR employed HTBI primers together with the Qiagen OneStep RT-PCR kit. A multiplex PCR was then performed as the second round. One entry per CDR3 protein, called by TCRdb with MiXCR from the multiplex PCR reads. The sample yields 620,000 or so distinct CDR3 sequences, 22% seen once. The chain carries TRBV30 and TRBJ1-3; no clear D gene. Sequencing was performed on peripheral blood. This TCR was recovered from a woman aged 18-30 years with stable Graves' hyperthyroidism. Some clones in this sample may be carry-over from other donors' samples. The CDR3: CAWSTVRKISGNTIYF. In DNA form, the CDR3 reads TGTGCCTGGAGCACGGTCAGAAAAATCTCTGGAAACACCATATATTTT.